This TCR beta chain was recorded in a study of cytomegalovirus exposure and HLA in healthy donors. Study observations and caveats: Many donors carried some public TCRs, although rarity characterized most TCR sequences. Confirmation in vitro established that a few CMV-associated chains were specific for CMV antigens. Clusters of TCRs from the first cohort tended to co-occur in the roughly 120 validation repertoires (as a later analysis found).

Profiling relied on immunoSEQ multiplex PCR, and the TCRdb table lists in-frame clones only, not all of them. Here the sample spans 150,000 to 160,000 clones, just over 85% being singletons. The germline CDR1 and CDR2 sequences are SGHRS and YFSETQ. V shed 2 bases and J shed 0 bases, with 15 bases lying between them. This CDR3 spans 16 amino acids. As for this clone: Its antigen is not known.

The specimen sequenced was PBMCs. This TCR derives from a human donor in good health. The gene calls are TRBV5-1 and TRBJ2-7, with D perhaps matching TRBD1 (6 bases). The CDR3: CASSFAEGHLSYEQYF. The CDR3 coding sequence is TGCGCCAGCAGCTTCGCTGAGGGACACCTCTCCTACGAGCAGTACTTC. Full variable domain (rest looked up from reference TRBV5-1 and TRBJ2-7): KAGVTQTPRYLIKTRGQQVTLSCSPISGHRSVSWYQQTPGQGLQFLFEYFSETQRNKGNFPGRFSGRQFSNSRSEMNVSTLELGDSALYLCASSFAEGHLSYEQYFGPGTRLTVT.